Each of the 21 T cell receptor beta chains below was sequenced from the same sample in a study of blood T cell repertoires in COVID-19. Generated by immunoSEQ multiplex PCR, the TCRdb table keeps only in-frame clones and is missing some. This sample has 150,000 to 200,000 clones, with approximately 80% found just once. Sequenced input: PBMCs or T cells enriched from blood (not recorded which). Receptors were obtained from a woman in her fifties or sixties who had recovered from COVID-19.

CDR3 residues: CSVGGLGNQPQHF. The CDR3 nucleotides are TGCAGCGTTGGGGGGCTGGGCAATCAGCCCCAGCATTTT. V is TRBV29-1 and J is TRBJ1-5; tentatively, D is TRBD1 (6 bases). Trimming stripped 4 bases from V and 2 bases from J, with 9 bases between. CDR1 and CDR2 from the germline V gene are SQVTM and ANQGSEA. The CDR3 is 13 residues long. The full variable domain, its missing parts supplied by reference TRBV29-1 and TRBJ1-5, is SAVISQKPSRDICQRGTSLTIQCQVDSQVTMMFWYRQQPGQSLTLIATANQGSEATYESGFVIDKFPISRPNLTFSTLTVSNMSPEDSSIYLCSVGGLGNQPQHFGDGTRLSIL.

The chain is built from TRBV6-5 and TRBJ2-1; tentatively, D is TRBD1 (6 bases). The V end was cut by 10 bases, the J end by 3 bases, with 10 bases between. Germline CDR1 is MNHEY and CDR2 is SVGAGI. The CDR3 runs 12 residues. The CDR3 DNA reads TGTGCCACCCGAGGGGGCTACAATGAGCAGTTCTTC. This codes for CATRGGYNEQFF.

CDR3 nucleotide sequence: TGCGCCAGCAGCGCCTCCGGTGGCACAGATACGCAGTATTTT. Residues: CASSASGGTDTQYF. The chain joins TRBV5-1 to TRBJ2-3; D is ambiguous. This CDR3 contains 14 residues. CDR1 SGHRS and CDR2 YFSETQ come from the germline V gene. Trimming shortened V by 4 bases and J by 1 base, and 10 bases separated the two germline ends.

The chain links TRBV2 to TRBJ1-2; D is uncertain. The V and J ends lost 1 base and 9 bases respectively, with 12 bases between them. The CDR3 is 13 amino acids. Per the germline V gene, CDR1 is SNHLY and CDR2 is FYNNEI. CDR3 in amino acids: CASSEVVGSSYTF. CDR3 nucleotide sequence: TGTGCCAGCAGTGAAGTTGTGGGGAGTAGCTACACCTTC.

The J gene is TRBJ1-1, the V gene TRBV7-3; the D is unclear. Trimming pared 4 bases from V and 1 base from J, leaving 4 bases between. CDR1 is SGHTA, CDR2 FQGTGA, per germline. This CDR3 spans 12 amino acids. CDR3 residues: CASSSRNTEAFF. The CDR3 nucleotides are TGTGCCAGCAGCTCCAGGAACACTGAAGCTTTCTTT.

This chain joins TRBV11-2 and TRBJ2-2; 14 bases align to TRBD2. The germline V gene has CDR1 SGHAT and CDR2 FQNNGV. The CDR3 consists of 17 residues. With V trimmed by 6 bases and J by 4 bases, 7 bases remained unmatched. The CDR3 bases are TGTGCCAGCAGGAGACTAGCGGGAGGGCCTCTCACCGGGGAGCTGTTTTTT. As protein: CASRRLAGGPLTGELFF. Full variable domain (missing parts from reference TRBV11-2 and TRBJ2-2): EAGVAQSPRYKIIEKRQSVAFWCNPISGHATLYWYQQILGQGPKLLIQFQNNGVVDDSQLPKDRFSAERLKGVDSTLKIQPAKLEDSAVYLCASRRLAGGPLTGELFFGEGSRLTVL.

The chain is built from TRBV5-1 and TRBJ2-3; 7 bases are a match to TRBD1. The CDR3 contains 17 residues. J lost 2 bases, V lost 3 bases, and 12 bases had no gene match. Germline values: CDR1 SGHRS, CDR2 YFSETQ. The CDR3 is CASSWPSGTAITDTQYF. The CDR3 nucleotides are TGCGCCAGCAGCTGGCCATCAGGGACAGCTATCACAGATACGCAGTATTTT.

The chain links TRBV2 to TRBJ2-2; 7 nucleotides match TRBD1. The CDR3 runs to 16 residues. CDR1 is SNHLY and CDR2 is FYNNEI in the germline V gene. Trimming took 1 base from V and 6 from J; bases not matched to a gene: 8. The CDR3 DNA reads TGTGCCAGCAGTGAAGGGGGGTACAGGGGTCCCGGGGAGCTGTTTTTT. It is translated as CASSEGGYRGPGELFF.

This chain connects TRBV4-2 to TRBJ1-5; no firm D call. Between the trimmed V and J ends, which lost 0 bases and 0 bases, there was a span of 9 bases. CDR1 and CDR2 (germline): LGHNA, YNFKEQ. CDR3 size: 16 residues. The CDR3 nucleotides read TGTGCCAGCAGCCAAGATAGAGGTTATAGCAATCAGCCCCAGCATTTT. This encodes CASSQDRGYSNQPQHF.

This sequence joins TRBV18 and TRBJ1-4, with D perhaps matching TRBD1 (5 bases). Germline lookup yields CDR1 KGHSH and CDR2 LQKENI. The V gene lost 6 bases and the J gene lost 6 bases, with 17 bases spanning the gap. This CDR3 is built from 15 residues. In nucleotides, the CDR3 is TGTGCCAGCTCCCCGTCAGGACAAGGGTATGAAAAACTGTTTTTT. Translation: CASSPSGQGYEKLFF. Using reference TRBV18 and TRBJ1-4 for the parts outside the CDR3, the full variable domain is NAGVMQNPRHLVRRRGQEARLRCSPMKGHSHVYWYRQLPEEGLKFMVYLQKENIIDESGMPKERFSAEFPKEGPSILRIQQVVRGDSAAYFCASSPSGQGYEKLFFGSGTQLSVL.

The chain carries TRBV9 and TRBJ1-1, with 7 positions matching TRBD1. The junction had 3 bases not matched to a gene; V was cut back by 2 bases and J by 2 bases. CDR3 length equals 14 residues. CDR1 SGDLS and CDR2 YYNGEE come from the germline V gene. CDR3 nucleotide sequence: TGTGCCAGCAGCGTTGGGACAGCAAACACTGAAGCTTTCTTT. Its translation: CASSVGTANTEAFF.

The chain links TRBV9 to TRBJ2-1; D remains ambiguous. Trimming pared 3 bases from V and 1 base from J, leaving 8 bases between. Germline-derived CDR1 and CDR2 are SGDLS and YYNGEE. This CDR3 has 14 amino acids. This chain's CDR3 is CASSAVASYNEQFF. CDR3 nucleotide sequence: TGTGCCAGCAGCGCTGTGGCTTCCTACAATGAGCAGTTCTTC.

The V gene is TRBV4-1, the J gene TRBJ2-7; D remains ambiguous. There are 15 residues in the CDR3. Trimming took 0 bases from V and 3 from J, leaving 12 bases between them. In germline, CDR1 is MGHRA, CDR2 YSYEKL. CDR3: CASSQDTVGRYEQYF. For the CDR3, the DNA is TGCGCCAGCAGCCAAGATACGGTGGGCCGCTACGAGCAGTACTTC.

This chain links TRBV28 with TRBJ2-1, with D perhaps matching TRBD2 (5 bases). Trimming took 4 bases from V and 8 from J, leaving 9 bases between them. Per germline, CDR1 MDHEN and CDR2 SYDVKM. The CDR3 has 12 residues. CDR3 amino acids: CASSSGLYEQFF. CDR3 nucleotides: TGTGCCAGCAGTTCCGGACTCTATGAGCAGTTCTTC. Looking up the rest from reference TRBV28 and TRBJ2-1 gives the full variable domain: DVKVTQSSRYLVKRTGEKVFLECVQDMDHENMFWYRQDPGLGLRLIYFSYDVKMKEKGDIPEGYSVSREKKERFSLILESASTNQTSMYLCASSSGLYEQFFGPGTRLTVL.

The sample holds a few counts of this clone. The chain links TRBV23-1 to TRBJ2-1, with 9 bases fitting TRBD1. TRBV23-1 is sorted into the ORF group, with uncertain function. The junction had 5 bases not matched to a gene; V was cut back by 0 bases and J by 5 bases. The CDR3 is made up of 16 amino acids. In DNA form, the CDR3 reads TGCGCCAGCAGTCAATCAGGACAGGGGTTGGACAATGAGCAGTTCTTC. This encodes CASSQSGQGLDNEQFF.

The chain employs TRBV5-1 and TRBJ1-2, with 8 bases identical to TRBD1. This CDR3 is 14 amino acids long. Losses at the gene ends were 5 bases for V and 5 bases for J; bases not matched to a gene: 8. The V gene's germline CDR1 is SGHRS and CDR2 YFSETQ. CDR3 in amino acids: CASSLDRGQYGYTF. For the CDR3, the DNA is TGCGCCAGCAGTCTTGACAGGGGACAATATGGCTACACCTTC.

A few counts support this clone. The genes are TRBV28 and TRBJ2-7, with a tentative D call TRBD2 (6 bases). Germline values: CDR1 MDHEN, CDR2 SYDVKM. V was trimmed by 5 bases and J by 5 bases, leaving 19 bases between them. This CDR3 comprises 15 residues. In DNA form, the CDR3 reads TGTGCCAGCAGTCCCCTCGGAAGGGAGGTCCACGAGCAGTACTTC. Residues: CASSPLGREVHEQYF.

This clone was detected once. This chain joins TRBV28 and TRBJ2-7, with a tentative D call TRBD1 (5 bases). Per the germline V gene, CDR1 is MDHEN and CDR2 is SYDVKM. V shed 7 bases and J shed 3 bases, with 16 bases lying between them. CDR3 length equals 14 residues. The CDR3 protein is CASNGAVRSYEQYF. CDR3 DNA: TGTGCCAGCAATGGGGCAGTAAGAAGCTACGAGCAGTACTTC.

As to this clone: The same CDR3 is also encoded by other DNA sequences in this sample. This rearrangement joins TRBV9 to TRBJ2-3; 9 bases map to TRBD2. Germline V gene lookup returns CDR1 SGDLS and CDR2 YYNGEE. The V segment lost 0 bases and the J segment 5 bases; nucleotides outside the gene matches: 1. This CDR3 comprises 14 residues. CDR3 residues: CASSVVSGGDTQYF. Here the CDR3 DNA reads TGTGCCAGCAGCGTAGTTAGCGGGGGAGATACGCAGTATTTT.

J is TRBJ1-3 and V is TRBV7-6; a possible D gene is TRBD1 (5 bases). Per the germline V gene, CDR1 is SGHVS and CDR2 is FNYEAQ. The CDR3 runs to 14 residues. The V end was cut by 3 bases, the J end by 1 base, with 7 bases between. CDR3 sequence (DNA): TGTGCCAGCAGCTTGGGGGGTTCTGGAAACACCATATATTTT. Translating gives CASSLGGSGNTIYF.

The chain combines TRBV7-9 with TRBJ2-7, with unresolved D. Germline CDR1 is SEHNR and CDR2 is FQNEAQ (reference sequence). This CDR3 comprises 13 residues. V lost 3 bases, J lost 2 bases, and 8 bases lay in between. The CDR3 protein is CASSFTSAYEQYF. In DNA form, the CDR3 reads TGTGCCAGCAGCTTTACCAGTGCCTACGAGCAGTACTTC.